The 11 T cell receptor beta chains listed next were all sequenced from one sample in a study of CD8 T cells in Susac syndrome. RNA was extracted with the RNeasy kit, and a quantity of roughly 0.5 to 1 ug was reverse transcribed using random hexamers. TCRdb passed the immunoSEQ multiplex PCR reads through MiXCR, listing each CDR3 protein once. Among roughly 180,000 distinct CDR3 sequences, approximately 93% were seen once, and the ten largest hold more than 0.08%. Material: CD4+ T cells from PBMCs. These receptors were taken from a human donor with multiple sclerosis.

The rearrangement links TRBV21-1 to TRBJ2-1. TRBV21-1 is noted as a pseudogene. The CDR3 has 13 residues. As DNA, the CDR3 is TGTGCCAGCAGCAAAAGATCCCACAATGAGCAGTTCTTC. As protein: CASSKRSHNEQFF.

CDR3 amino acids: CASSTGDTSSYEQYF. The CDR3 nucleotides read TGTGCCAGTAGTACAGGGGACACTAGCTCCTACGAGCAGTACTTC. The chain joins TRBV19 to TRBJ2-7, with a possible D match to TRBD1 (6 bases). Trimming removed 4 bases at V and 0 bases at J, with 13 bases between. The CDR3 loop spans 15 amino acids. CDR1 and CDR2 from the germline V gene are LNHDA and SQIVND (reference sequence).

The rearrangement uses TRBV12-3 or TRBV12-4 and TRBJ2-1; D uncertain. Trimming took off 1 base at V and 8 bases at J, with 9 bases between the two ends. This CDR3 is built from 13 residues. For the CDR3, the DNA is TGTGCCAGCAGTTTAGTGCAAGGACATGAGCAGTTCTTC. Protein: CASSLVQGHEQFF.

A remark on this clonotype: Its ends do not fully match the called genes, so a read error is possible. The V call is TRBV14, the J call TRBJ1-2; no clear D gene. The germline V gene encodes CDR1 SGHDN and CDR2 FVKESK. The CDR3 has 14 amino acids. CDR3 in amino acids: CASSQDAGNYGYTF. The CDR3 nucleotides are TGTGCCAGCAGTCAAGATGCTGGAAACTATGGCTACACCTTC.

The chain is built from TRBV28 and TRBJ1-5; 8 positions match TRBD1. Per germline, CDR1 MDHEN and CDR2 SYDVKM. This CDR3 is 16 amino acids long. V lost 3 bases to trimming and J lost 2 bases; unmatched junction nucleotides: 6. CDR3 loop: CASSFRQGQGNQPQHF. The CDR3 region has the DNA TGTGCCAGCAGTTTTCGACAGGGGCAGGGCAATCAGCCCCAGCATTTT. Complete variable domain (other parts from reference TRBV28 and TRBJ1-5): DVKVTQSSRYLVKRTGEKVFLECVQDMDHENMFWYRQDPGLGLRLIYFSYDVKMKEKGDIPEGYSVSREKKERFSLILESASTNQTSMYLCASSFRQGQGNQPQHFGDGTRLSIL.

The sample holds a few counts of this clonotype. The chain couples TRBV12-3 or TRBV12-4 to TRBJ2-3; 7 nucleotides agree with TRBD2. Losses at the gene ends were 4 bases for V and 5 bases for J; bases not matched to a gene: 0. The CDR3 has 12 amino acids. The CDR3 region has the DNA TGTGCCAGCAGTTCGGGGGGAGATACGCAGTATTTT. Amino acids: CASSSGGDTQYF.

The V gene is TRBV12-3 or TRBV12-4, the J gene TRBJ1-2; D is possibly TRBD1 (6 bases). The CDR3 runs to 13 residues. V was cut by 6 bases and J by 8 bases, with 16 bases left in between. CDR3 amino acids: CASSPTGSVGYTF. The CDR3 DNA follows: TGTGCCAGCAGCCCTACAGGGTCGGTCGGCTACACCTTC.

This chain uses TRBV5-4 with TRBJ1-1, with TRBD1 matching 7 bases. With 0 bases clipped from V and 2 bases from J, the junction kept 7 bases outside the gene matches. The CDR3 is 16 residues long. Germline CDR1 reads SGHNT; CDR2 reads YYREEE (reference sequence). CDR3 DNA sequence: TGTGCCAGCAGCTTGGGGCGGACAGGAGGTAACACTGAAGCTTTCTTT. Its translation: CASSLGRTGGNTEAFF.

CDR3 residues: CASSVRGTVIEAFF. CDR3 sequence (DNA): TGTGCCAGCAGTGTCCGTGGGACAGTCATTGAAGCTTTCTTT. V usage is TRBV2 and J usage is TRBJ1-1; 7 bases line up with TRBD1. Trimming took 4 bases from V and 7 from J; bases not matched to a gene: 9. Germline CDR1 and CDR2: SNHLY and FYNNEI. The CDR3 extends over 14 amino acids.

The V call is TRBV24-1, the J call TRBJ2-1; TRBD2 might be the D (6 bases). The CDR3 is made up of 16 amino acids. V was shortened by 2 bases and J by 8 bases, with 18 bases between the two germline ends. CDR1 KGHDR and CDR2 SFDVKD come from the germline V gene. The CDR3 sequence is CATSDSPSAPRDEQFF. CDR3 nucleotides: TGTGCCACCAGTGATTCCCCTAGCGCCCCTAGGGATGAGCAGTTCTTC.

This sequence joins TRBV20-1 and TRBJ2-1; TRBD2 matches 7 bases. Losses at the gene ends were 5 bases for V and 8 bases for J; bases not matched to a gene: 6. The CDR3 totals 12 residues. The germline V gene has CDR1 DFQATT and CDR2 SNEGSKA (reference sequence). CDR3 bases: TGCAGTGCTGGGAGGGATTCGGATGAGCAGTTCTTC. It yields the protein CSAGRDSDEQFF.